This record concerns one T cell receptor beta chain sequence. TCRdb keeps only in-frame clones here, not all; method: immunoSEQ multiplex PCR. The table has 90,000 to 120,000 clones, less than 95% seen once. This entry belongs to a study of T cell changes during pregnancy in multiple sclerosis. The specimen was peripheral blood, collected in the third trimester of pregnancy. This TCR was recovered from a female donor in good health, enrolled as a control in a pregnancy study.

Here the CDR3 DNA reads TGTGCCAGCAGCGTAGGGACGGGGGGCCATCTCAATGAGCAGTTCTTC. It encodes CASSVGTGGHLNEQFF. The gene calls are TRBV9 and TRBJ2-1; TRBD2 is a possible D gene (7 bases). The CDR3 runs to 16 residues. V shed 0 bases and J shed 6 bases, with 16 bases lying between them. Looked up from germline, CDR1 is SGDLS and CDR2 is YYNGEE.